The entry below describes one T cell receptor beta chain. The sample comes from a study of blood T cell repertoires in COVID-19. Looking at the study overall: Italy, Spain and the United States were the sources of the convalescent and acute COVID-19 samples. From T cells, B-cell-depleted T cells, or PBMCs came the material, which was cDNA or gDNA.

The CDR3 is 14 residues long. V shed 7 bases, J shed 5 bases, and the junction held 8 bases outside the gene matches. CDR1 is SGHTA and CDR2 is FQGNSA in the germline V gene. The assay was immunoSEQ multiplex PCR, and TCRdb's table has in-frame clones only and misses some. The sample contains about 200,000 clones, approximately 79% of which appear only once. V is TRBV7-2 and J is TRBJ2-7; TRBD2 aligns across 10 bases. This receptor was obtained from a human donor in a cohort sampled during active COVID-19. Sequencing was carried out using peripheral blood. In DNA, the CDR3 is TGTGCCAGCACCCTCGGGACTAGCGTCGACGAGCAGTACTTC. It specifies CASTLGTSVDEQYF.